Below, 19 T cell receptor beta chains from the same sample are listed, as sequenced in a study of T cells in Graves' hyperthyroidism and ophthalmopathy. RNA transcripts provided the source from which TCR beta CDR3 regions were amplified. The HTBI primer set drove a first-round RT-PCR of the TCR CDR3. One entry per CDR3 protein results from TCRdb running MiXCR on the multiplex PCR reads. This sample has about 260,000 distinct CDR3 sequences, with about 15% found just once. The specimen was blood. Every receptor here comes from a woman aged 18-35 years with Graves' ophthalmopathy.

This clonotype was counted many times. J is TRBJ2-3 and V is TRBV5-1; no clear D. V lost 0 bases to trimming and J lost 1 base, with 12 bases between them. There are 16 residues in the CDR3. Looked up from germline, CDR1 is SGHRS and CDR2 is YFSETQ. DNA of the CDR3: TGCGCCAGCAGCTTGGGACCATCTTCAGGCACAGATACGCAGTATTTT. Translation gives CASSLGPSSGTDTQYF.

This clonotype was recorded at least ten times. This chain links TRBV20-1 with TRBJ2-7, with TRBD2 matching 7 bases. The CDR3 is made up of 13 amino acids. The germline V gene encodes CDR1 DFQATT and CDR2 SNEGSKA (reference sequence). Trimming took 5 bases from V and 3 from J; bases not matched to a gene: 7. CDR3 amino acids: CSAGTGLGYEQYF. In DNA form, the CDR3 reads TGCAGTGCTGGAACCGGACTAGGCTACGAGCAGTACTTC.

This clonotype was seen repeatedly, ten times or more. The V call is TRBV20-1, the J call TRBJ2-1; D might be TRBD1 or TRBD2, each matching 6 bases. V was cut by 1 base and J by 7 bases, with 11 bases left in between. Germline loops: CDR1 DFQATT, CDR2 SNEGSKA (reference sequence). The CDR3 consists of 13 residues. The CDR3 bases are TGCAGTGCTAGAGGGGGGGCCCAAAATGAGCAGTTCTTC. Translating it yields CSARGGAQNEQFF.

This clonotype has a count of ten or more. The chain combines TRBV20-1 with TRBJ2-5; TRBD1 is a possible D gene (6 bases). CDR1 and CDR2 (germline): DFQATT, SNEGSKA (reference sequence). V was trimmed by 3 bases and J by 1 base, leaving 12 bases between them. The CDR3 runs 14 residues. CDR3 region: CSASQGQSQETQYF. CDR3 nucleotide sequence: TGCAGTGCTAGTCAAGGACAGTCCCAAGAGACCCAGTACTTC.

Ten or more counts support this clonotype. This sequence joins TRBV3-1 and TRBJ1-5; 7 nucleotides match TRBD1. V dropped 4 bases and J dropped 5; count of bases not matched to a gene: 8. The germline gives CDR1 LGHDT, CDR2 YNNKEL (reference sequence). The CDR3 has 15 residues. The CDR3 coding sequence is TGTGCCAGCAGCCGCGCAGGGGGTATCGATCAGCCCCAGCATTTT. Its translation is CASSRAGGIDQPQHF.

There are many counts of this clonotype. This sequence joins TRBV24-1 and TRBJ2-3; D is ambiguous. Per germline, CDR1 KGHDR and CDR2 SFDVKD. CDR3 size: 15 residues. Trimming removed 0 bases from V and 1 base from J, with 7 bases in between. In DNA, the CDR3 is TGTGCCACCAGTGATTTGTGGGATCGCACAGATACGCAGTATTTT. Translated: CATSDLWDRTDTQYF.

The chain uses TRBV28 and TRBJ2-1; 11 bases map to TRBD2. This CDR3 is built from 14 residues. Trimming at V came to 6 bases and at J to 6 bases, leaving 4 bases not matched to a gene. Germline V lookup: CDR1 MDHEN, CDR2 SYDVKM. The CDR3 DNA reads TGTGCCAGCAGACTAGCGGGGGCCATCAATGAGCAGTTCTTC. It codes for CASRLAGAINEQFF.

This clonotype has a count of ten or more. The genes are TRBV18 and TRBJ1-1; D unclear. CDR1 and CDR2 from the germline V gene are KGHSH and LQKENI. V lost 3 bases to trimming and J lost 2 bases, with 10 bases between them. This CDR3 contains 14 residues. The CDR3, as DNA: TGTGCCAGCTCACCTGGACTCCTTAACACTGAAGCTTTCTTT. It specifies CASSPGLLNTEAFF. Full variable domain (missing parts from reference TRBV18 and TRBJ1-1): NAGVMQNPRHLVRRRGQEARLRCSPMKGHSHVYWYRQLPEEGLKFMVYLQKENIIDESGMPKERFSAEFPKEGPSILRIQQVVRGDSAAYFCASSPGLLNTEAFFGQGTRLTVV.

This clonotype was picked up many times. The gene calls are TRBV10-2 and TRBJ2-7, with D possibly TRBD2 on 6 matching bases. V gave up 4 bases and J gave up 0 bases, with 13 bases separating them. Germline lookup yields CDR1 WSHSY and CDR2 SAAADI. CDR3 length: 15 amino acids. CDR3 loop: CASSGWRGGSYEQYF. The DNA for the CDR3 is TGCGCCAGCAGTGGCTGGAGGGGAGGCTCCTACGAGCAGTACTTC.

At least ten counts were recorded for this clonotype. CDR3 residues: CASSQDPDINGELFF. The CDR3 DNA sequence: TGTGCCAGCAGCCAAGATCCGGACATTAACGGGGAGCTGTTTTTT. This chain links TRBV3-1 with TRBJ2-2; weak D call: TRBD1 (5 bases). The CDR3 contains 15 residues. Germline V gene sequence: CDR1 LGHDT, CDR2 YNNKEL (reference sequence). Trimming pared 0 bases from V and 7 bases from J, leaving 12 bases between.

This clonotype was recorded a few times. CDR3 protein: CASNSGPKGSPLHF. DNA of the CDR3: TGTGCCAGCAATTCGGGCCCCAAGGGTTCACCCCTCCACTTT. This sequence joins TRBV25-1 and TRBJ1-6; D remains ambiguous. The ends were cut back, 7 bases at V and 9 bases at J, with 16 bases in the middle. The CDR3 totals 14 residues. Germline V gene lookup returns CDR1 MGHDK and CDR2 SYGVNS.

This clonotype was observed many times. This chain uses TRBV7-3 with TRBJ1-3; 9 bases match TRBD1. The CDR3 sequence is 16 residues long. Looked up from germline, CDR1 is SGHTA and CDR2 is FQGTGA. The J segment lost 0 bases and the V segment lost 5 bases, leaving 5 bases of the junction unmatched. CDR3 region: CASSPGTGSSGNTIYF. The CDR3 nucleotides are TGTGCCAGCAGCCCGGGGACAGGGAGCTCTGGAAACACCATATATTTT.

This clonotype occurred a few times. V gene TRBV19 combines with J gene TRBJ2-1, with TRBD2 matching over 7 bases. The J segment lost 4 bases and the V segment lost 5 bases, leaving 5 bases of the junction unmatched. CDR3 size: 14 residues. CDR1 and CDR2 from the germline V gene are LNHDA and SQIVND (reference sequence). The CDR3 here is CASSELASYNEQFF. The CDR3 bases are TGTGCCAGTAGTGAACTAGCGTCTTACAATGAGCAGTTCTTC.

The J gene is TRBJ2-2, the V gene TRBV28, with TRBD2 matching 12 bases. The germline CDR1 and CDR2 sequences are MDHEN and SYDVKM. The V gene end was trimmed by 7 bases and the J gene end by 4 bases; junction bases not matched to a gene: 7. The CDR3 runs 16 residues. CDR3 sequence (DNA): TGTGCCAGCACGGGGGTGGGACTAGCGGGCACCGGGGAGCTGTTTTTT. This sequence encodes CASTGVGLAGTGELFF.

Ten or more counts support this clonotype. The chain employs TRBV3-1 and TRBJ1-2, with TRBD1 as a possible D gene (6 bases). The CDR3 is 18 amino acids. V was trimmed by 0 bases and J by 0 bases, leaving 17 bases between them. CDR1 LGHDT and CDR2 YNNKEL come from the germline V gene (reference sequence). This CDR3 reads CASSQDIHRTESNYGYTF. CDR3 bases: TGTGCCAGCAGCCAAGATATACATCGGACAGAGTCTAACTATGGCTACACCTTC.

Ten or more counts support this clonotype. J is TRBJ1-5 and V is TRBV7-8, with TRBD1 as a possible D gene (5 bases). The germline gives CDR1 SGHVS, CDR2 FQNEAQ. The CDR3 loop spans 15 amino acids. The ends were cut back, 5 bases at V and 1 base at J, with 12 bases in the middle. CDR3 amino acids: CASSRGTASNQPQHF. CDR3 coding DNA: TGTGCCAGCAGCAGAGGGACGGCAAGCAATCAGCCCCAGCATTTT.

This clonotype appeared many times. This rearrangement joins TRBV10-3 to TRBJ2-7; D is unclear. V gave up 4 bases and J gave up 5 bases, with 9 bases separating them. The CDR3 length is 12 residues. Germline loops: CDR1 ENHRY, CDR2 SYGVKD. CDR3 region: CAISASVHEQYF. CDR3 nucleotides: TGTGCCATCAGTGCGTCAGTTCACGAGCAGTACTTC.

The chain is built from TRBV7-2 and TRBJ2-7, with 12 nucleotides matching TRBD2. This CDR3 region has 14 residues. Germline V gene lookup returns CDR1 SGHTA and CDR2 FQGNSA. V shed 3 bases and J 7 bases; nucleotides not matched to a gene: 4. Here the CDR3 reads CASSFLAGGGEQYF. Here the CDR3 DNA reads TGTGCCAGCAGCTTTCTAGCGGGAGGGGGGGAGCAGTACTTC.

V usage is TRBV12-3 or TRBV12-4 and J usage is TRBJ2-1; D is uncertain. The CDR3 loop spans 16 amino acids. V dropped 0 bases and J dropped 8 bases, with 17 bases sitting between them. This CDR3 reads CASSLAGQSPVDEQFF. The DNA of the CDR3 is TGTGCCAGCAGTTTAGCGGGCCAGTCGCCAGTCGATGAGCAGTTCTTC.